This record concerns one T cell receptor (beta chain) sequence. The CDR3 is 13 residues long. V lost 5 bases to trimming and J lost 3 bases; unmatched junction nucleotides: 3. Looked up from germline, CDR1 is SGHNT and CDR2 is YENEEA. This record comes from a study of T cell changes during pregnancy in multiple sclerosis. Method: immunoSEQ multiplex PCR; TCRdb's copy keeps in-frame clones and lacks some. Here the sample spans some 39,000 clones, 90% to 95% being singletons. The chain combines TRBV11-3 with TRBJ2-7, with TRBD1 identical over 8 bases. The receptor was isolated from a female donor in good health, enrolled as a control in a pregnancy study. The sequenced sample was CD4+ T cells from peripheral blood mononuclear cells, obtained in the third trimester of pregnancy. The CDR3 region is CASSRQGSYEQYF. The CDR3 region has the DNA TGTGCCAGCAGCCGACAGGGGAGCTACGAGCAGTACTTC.